The 8 T cell receptor beta chains given below trace back to one sample, sequenced in a study of T cell responses to AZD1222 COVID-19 vaccine. Libraries were prepared by immunoSEQ multiplex PCR; TCRdb keeps only in-frame clonotypes and omits some of them. The sample lists some 150,000 clones, about 90% seen once, with about 8.9% in the top ten. The sample here was peripheral blood, taken 28 days after the second AZD1222 dose. The receptors derive from an adult who received the AZD1222 COVID-19 vaccine.

The chain links TRBV4-3 to TRBJ1-1, with D unresolved. Germline lookup yields CDR1 LGHNA and CDR2 YSLEER. This CDR3 spans 13 amino acids. Trimming took 0 bases from V and 4 from J, leaving 6 bases between them. The CDR3 region has the DNA TGCGCCAGCAGCCAAGATGCAGGCACTGAAGCTTTCTTT. Its translation is CASSQDAGTEAFF.

This clone came up once. The chain is built from TRBV11-1 and TRBJ2-4, with TRBD2 identical over 9 bases. Germline CDR1 reads SGHAT; CDR2 reads FQDESV (reference sequence). The CDR3 spans 13 residues. Trimming at V came to 4 bases and at J to 10 bases, leaving 5 bases not matched to a gene. CDR3 DNA sequence: TGTGCCAGCAGCTATCAGCGGGGGGATATTCAGTACTTC. Translated, it gives CASSYQRGDIQYF.

As for this clone: Sequence at one end of the junction differs from germline and may be a read error. V gene TRBV6-2 or TRBV6-3 combines with J gene TRBJ1-1; tentative D call: TRBD1 (5 bases). The CDR3 spans 15 residues. Germline V CDR1 and CDR2: MNHEY, SVGEGT. CDR3 DNA: TGTGCCAGCAGTCTCCCGGGGGGACGTAACACTGAAGTTTTCTTT. As protein: CASSLPGGRNTEVFF.

The chain uses TRBV19 and TRBJ2-7, with D perhaps TRBD1 (5 bases). CDR1 is LNHDA and CDR2 is SQIVND in the germline V gene (reference sequence). The CDR3 sequence is 14 residues long. V lost 5 bases and J lost 6, with 17 bases in between. The CDR3 coding sequence is TGTGCCAGTAGTGCGTCAGGGTTAGGACGCGAGCAGTACTTC. This codes for CASSASGLGREQYF. Complete variable domain (other parts from reference TRBV19 and TRBJ2-7): DGGITQSPKYLFRKEGQNVTLSCEQNLNHDAMYWYRQDPGQGLRLIYYSQIVNDFQKGDIAEGYSVSREKKESFPLTVTSAQKNPTAFYLCASSASGLGREQYFGPGTRLTVT.

This clone was seen a few times. This chain uses TRBV28 with TRBJ1-6; TRBD1 agrees at 8 bases. V lost 2 bases, J lost 6 bases, and 3 bases stayed unmatched. CDR3 length equals 15 residues. Germline CDR1 MDHEN, CDR2 SYDVKM. The CDR3 loop is CASSLDRGGNSPLHF. CDR3 DNA: TGTGCCAGCAGTTTAGACAGGGGCGGTAATTCACCCCTCCACTTT. Combining the CDR3 with reference TRBV28 and TRBJ1-6 gives the whole variable domain DVKVTQSSRYLVKRTGEKVFLECVQDMDHENMFWYRQDPGLGLRLIYFSYDVKMKEKGDIPEGYSVSREKKERFSLILESASTNQTSMYLCASSLDRGGNSPLHFGNGTRLTVT.

The J gene is TRBJ2-7, the V gene TRBV20-1; TRBD2 matches at 8 bases. In germline, CDR1 is DFQATT, CDR2 SNEGSKA (reference sequence). This CDR3 comprises 16 residues. V shed 3 bases and J 0 bases; nucleotides not matched to a gene: 10. The CDR3 loop reads CSASWLAGARSYEQYF. The CDR3 region has the DNA TGCAGTGCTAGTTGGCTAGCGGGCGCCCGCTCCTACGAGCAGTACTTC.

In nucleotides, the CDR3 is TGCAGCACCAGGACAGATTTTAATTCACCCCTCCACTTT. This gives the protein CSTRTDFNSPLHF. The V and J genes are TRBV29-1 and TRBJ1-6; TRBD1 might be the D (6 bases). The CDR3 consists of 13 residues. CDR1 SQVTM and CDR2 ANQGSEA come from the germline V gene. V was trimmed by 8 bases and J by 6 bases, leaving 14 bases between them.

The chain is built from TRBV28 and TRBJ2-1, with a tentative D call TRBD1 (6 bases). The CDR3 has 16 amino acids. Germline V lookup: CDR1 MDHEN, CDR2 SYDVKM. V was trimmed by 0 bases and J by 8 bases, leaving 17 bases between them. The CDR3 sequence is CASSLWFGTRNHEQFF. The CDR3 coding sequence is TGTGCCAGCAGTTTATGGTTCGGGACACGGAATCATGAGCAGTTCTTC.